The sequence of this TCR beta chain was determined in a study of T cell repertoires in cytomegalovirus infection. Across the whole study: Matching HLA type, along with CMV infection, was indicated by public TCR beta signatures. Study observations and caveats: The study found HLA-C-restricted CMV-specific TCR beta clonotypes dominating the ex vivo response. Pooled public TCR beta family frequency picked out CMV carriers with the relevant HLA.

Trimming cost V 1 base and J 4 bases, with 9 bases left between them. This CDR3 spans 14 amino acids. Germline CDR1 and CDR2: SGHTA and FQGNSA. TCRdb passed the reads through MiXCR, listing each CDR3 protein once. The profile shows roughly 500,000 distinct CDR3 sequences, about 33% of them singletons. The sample holds many counts of this clonotype. What it binds is not known. This receptor was obtained from a human donor in good health (CMV status not recorded). Some clones in this sample may be carry-over from other donors' samples. Sequencing was performed on cultured PBMCs, taken from culture after CMV antigen stimulation. This sequence joins TRBV7-2 and TRBJ2-3; D is ambiguous. Written as DNA, the CDR3 is TGTGCCAGCAGCTTAGAACCCCGACCAGATACGCAGTATTTT. Translation gives CASSLEPRPDTQYF.